The 20 T cell receptor beta chains reported below all come from one sample, sequenced in a study of regulatory T cells in long-lasting Graves disease. Both iRepertoire HTBI primers and Arm-PCR of CDR3 regions were used to build the TCR beta libraries. Using its own MiXCR run on the multiplex PCR reads, TCRdb lists one record per CDR3 protein. The sample has about 660,000 distinct CDR3 sequences, around 32% seen once. Time point noted: persistent/refractory GD, antithyroid drugs over 5 years with positive TRAb. Preparation of the TCR library used RNA extracted from PBMCs. Here the sequenced sample was peripheral blood mononuclear cells (PBMCs), taken when the disease was refractory, from a patient treated with antithyroid drugs. The receptors originated from a female donor with Graves disease.

This clonotype showed up many times. The chain carries TRBV28 and TRBJ1-1; no clear D. The V gene lost 10 bases and the J gene lost 8 bases, with 17 bases spanning the gap. Germline assignment: CDR1 MDHEN and CDR2 SYDVKM. This CDR3 region has 12 residues. The CDR3 here is CANRGVQGEAFF. As DNA, the CDR3 is TGTGCCAACCGGGGTGTACAAGGAGAAGCTTTCTTT.

The rearrangement joins TRBV6-1 to TRBJ2-2, with D perhaps TRBD2 (6 bases). The CDR3 sequence is 15 residues long. V was shortened by 8 bases and J by 1 base, with 14 bases between the two germline ends. From germline, CDR1 is MNHNS and CDR2 SASEGT. The CDR3 here is CASELAGLNTGELFF. CDR3 DNA sequence: TGTGCCAGCGAACTAGCTGGTTTGAACACCGGGGAGCTGTTTTTT.

The J gene is TRBJ1-1, the V gene TRBV15; D remains unclear. V shed 1 base and J shed 4 bases, with 10 bases lying between them. Germline CDR1 is LNHNV and CDR2 is YYDKDF (reference sequence). The CDR3 sequence is 14 residues long. The CDR3 bases are TGTGCCACCAGCAGAGGAGGTTCGGGCACTGAAGCTTTCTTT. Encoded protein: CATSRGGSGTEAFF.

This chain connects TRBV3-1 to TRBJ2-2; D uncertain. The V gene lost 1 base and the J gene lost 6 bases, with 6 bases spanning the gap. The CDR3 consists of 13 residues. Germline V gene sequence: CDR1 LGHDT, CDR2 YNNKEL (reference sequence). The CDR3 is CASSQGRAGELFF. CDR3 bases: TGTGCCAGCAGCCAAGGACGGGCCGGGGAGCTGTTTTTT.

The chain couples TRBV7-9 to TRBJ1-4, with D perhaps matching TRBD1 (6 bases). Germline-derived CDR1 and CDR2 are SEHNR and FQNEAQ (reference sequence). CDR3 length equals 16 residues. The V gene lost 5 bases and the J gene lost 0 bases, with 13 bases spanning the gap. DNA for the CDR3: TGTGCCAGCAGCCACGGCTACAGGGCAACTAATGAAAAACTGTTTTTT. Its protein product is CASSHGYRATNEKLFF.

This clonotype was detected many times. This rearrangement joins TRBV12-3 or TRBV12-4 to TRBJ1-1; D gene uncertain. V was pared by 4 bases and J by 2 bases, with 8 bases between. This CDR3 comprises 13 residues. In DNA form, the CDR3 reads TGTGCCAGCAGTTCCCACACTAACACTGAAGCTTTCTTT. This translates into CASSSHTNTEAFF.

This clonotype was counted many times. This chain joins TRBV12-5 and TRBJ2-2; unclear D gene. V lost 5 bases to trimming and J lost 6 bases, with 10 bases between them. The CDR3 spans 13 residues. Germline CDR1 reads LGHNT; CDR2 reads FRNRAP. This chain's CDR3 is CASGVSTPGELFF. For the CDR3, the DNA is TGTGCTAGTGGTGTCTCTACCCCCGGGGAGCTGTTTTTT.

The chain combines TRBV19 with TRBJ1-2; D is unclear. Per germline, CDR1 LNHDA and CDR2 SQIVND (reference sequence). With 5 bases removed from V and 3 bases from J, the gap between germline ends came to 13 bases. This CDR3 is built from 14 residues. In DNA, the CDR3 is TGTGCCAGTAGTGACGGACCGATATACTATGGCTACACCTTC. Its translation is CASSDGPIYYGYTF.

Only a few counts were recorded for this clonotype. This rearrangement joins TRBV19 to TRBJ2-7; D tentatively reads TRBD1 or TRBD2 (5 bases each). V dropped 3 bases and J dropped 2 bases, with 11 bases sitting between them. Germline values: CDR1 LNHDA, CDR2 SQIVND (reference sequence). The CDR3 length is 14 residues. In nucleotides, the CDR3 is TGTGCCAGTAGTATCGGACGGGGCGCCTACGAGCAGTACTTC. Residues: CASSIGRGAYEQYF.

There are a few counts of this clonotype. The chain links TRBV19 to TRBJ1-2; D is undetermined. Germline values: CDR1 LNHDA, CDR2 SQIVND (reference sequence). Trimming cost V 6 bases and J 8 bases, with 22 bases left between them. This CDR3 is built from 15 residues. DNA for the CDR3: TGTGCCAGTAGGCTCCGGGATGCTTGGGATCGCGGCTACACCTTC. Protein product: CASRLRDAWDRGYTF.

This clonotype was seen a few times. The chain combines TRBV7-3 with TRBJ2-7, with TRBD1 matching 8 bases. With V trimmed by 5 bases and J by 5 bases, 8 bases remained unmatched. The CDR3 consists of 14 residues. Germline CDR1 is SGHTA and CDR2 is FQGTGA. CDR3 loop: CASSARDRSHEQYF. CDR3 nucleotide sequence: TGTGCCAGCAGCGCCCGGGACAGGTCCCACGAGCAGTACTTC.

This clonotype was seen more than once but under ten times. The chain combines TRBV10-3 with TRBJ1-4, with a possible D match to TRBD1 (6 bases). CDR1 ENHRY and CDR2 SYGVKD come from the germline V gene. The CDR3 spans 15 residues. Trimming removed 4 bases from V and 0 bases from J, with 9 bases in between. CDR3 region: CAISATGTTNEKLFF. CDR3 in DNA: TGTGCCATCAGTGCTACAGGGACAACTAATGAAAAACTGTTTTTT.

With respect to this clonotype: A much larger clone lies a single base off, so this may be a read error. The V and J genes are TRBV28 and TRBJ2-2; D not resolved. Germline V gene data show CDR1 as MDHEN and CDR2 as SYDVKM. This CDR3 spans 15 amino acids. Written as DNA, the CDR3 is TGTGCCGGCAGTTTACCCCGGGCGAACACCGGGGAGCTGTTTTTT. It codes for CAGSLPRANTGELFF.

The chain has TRBV3-1 and TRBJ2-7; 7 bases agree with TRBD2. V gave up 0 bases and J gave up 0 bases; unmatched junction bases: 2. The V gene's germline CDR1 is LGHDT and CDR2 YNNKEL (reference sequence). The CDR3 totals 15 residues. The chain's CDR3 is CASSQDGGGSYEQYF. The CDR3 DNA sequence: TGTGCCAGCAGCCAAGATGGGGGGGGCTCCTACGAGCAGTACTTC.

V usage is TRBV7-3 and J usage is TRBJ2-5; TRBD1 matches at 10 bases. V lost 0 bases to trimming and J lost 5 bases; unmatched junction nucleotides: 6. This CDR3 is built from 16 residues. Germline V lookup: CDR1 SGHTA, CDR2 FQGTGA. The CDR3 coding sequence is TGTGCCAGCAGCTTAACTCCCACGGACAGGGGGGAGACCCAGTACTTC. It encodes CASSLTPTDRGETQYF.

This clonotype was seen many times. The rearrangement uses TRBV5-1 and TRBJ2-7, with D possibly TRBD1 on 6 matching bases. Germline V CDR1 and CDR2: SGHRS, YFSETQ. This CDR3 spans 13 amino acids. The V gene lost 1 base and the J gene lost 2 bases, with 7 bases spanning the gap. The CDR3, as DNA: TGCGCCAGCAGCTTGAAGGGGGCCTACGAGCAGTACTTC. Amino acids: CASSLKGAYEQYF.

In this sample, this clonotype turned up many times. The J gene is TRBJ1-1, the V gene TRBV29-1; D gene uncertain. The CDR3 length is 12 residues. The germline gives CDR1 SQVTM, CDR2 ANQGSEA. Trimming removed 6 bases at V and 1 base at J, with 9 bases between. CDR3 sequence reads: CSVERKNTEAFF. CDR3 sequence (DNA): TGCAGCGTAGAACGGAAGAACACTGAAGCTTTCTTT.

The CDR3 protein is CASSYQLSGVGGYTF. Here the CDR3 DNA reads TGTGCCAGCAGTTATCAATTGTCGGGGGTGGGCGGCTACACCTTC. This rearrangement joins TRBV6-5 to TRBJ1-2; perhaps TRBD1 as D (5 bases). This CDR3 is built from 15 residues. V was cut by 3 bases and J by 8 bases, with 19 bases left in between. CDR1 MNHEY and CDR2 SVGAGI come from the germline V gene.

The V gene is TRBV25-1, the J gene TRBJ1-2; D possibly corresponds to TRBD1 (6 bases). Trimming stripped 1 base from V and 7 bases from J, with 16 bases between. Germline assignment: CDR1 MGHDK and CDR2 SYGVNS. The CDR3 contains 15 residues. The CDR3 DNA reads TGTGCCAGCAGTGAATCTGGGGGGCGGAGGTTTGGCTACACCTTC. Protein: CASSESGGRRFGYTF.

The chain links TRBV18 to TRBJ1-2, with D maybe TRBD1 (6 bases). The V end was cut by 0 bases, the J end by 2 bases, with 22 bases between. The germline V gene has CDR1 KGHSH and CDR2 LQKENI. The CDR3 is 19 residues long. CDR3 nucleotides: TGTGCCAGCTCACCACCCCTTCTCCAAGACAGGTTCAAAAACTATGGCTACACCTTC. Translated: CASSPPLLQDRFKNYGYTF.